The following is a T cell receptor (beta chain) sequence with its context. Clones were sequenced by immunoSEQ multiplex PCR, and TCRdb holds only the in-frame ones, with some missing. The sample shows about 2 million clones, roughly 95% of them seen only once. The source of the sample is a study of shared clonotypes between healthy human individuals. V lost 4 bases and J 2 bases, leaving 9 bases between the germline ends. The CDR3 totals 13 residues. CDR1 is KGHSH and CDR2 is LQKENI in the germline V gene. CD45RO-negative CD8 cells positively selected for CCR7 made up the naive population, which excluded terminally differentiated effector memory CD45RA+ cells.

The clonotype was recovered from a man in his late teens or twenties in good health. Specimen: naive CD8+ T cells sorted from blood. The chain combines TRBV18 with TRBJ2-7, with no clear D. DNA of the CDR3: TGTGCCAGCTCACAAGGTAGCCCCTACGAGCAGTACTTC. This translates into CASSQGSPYEQYF.